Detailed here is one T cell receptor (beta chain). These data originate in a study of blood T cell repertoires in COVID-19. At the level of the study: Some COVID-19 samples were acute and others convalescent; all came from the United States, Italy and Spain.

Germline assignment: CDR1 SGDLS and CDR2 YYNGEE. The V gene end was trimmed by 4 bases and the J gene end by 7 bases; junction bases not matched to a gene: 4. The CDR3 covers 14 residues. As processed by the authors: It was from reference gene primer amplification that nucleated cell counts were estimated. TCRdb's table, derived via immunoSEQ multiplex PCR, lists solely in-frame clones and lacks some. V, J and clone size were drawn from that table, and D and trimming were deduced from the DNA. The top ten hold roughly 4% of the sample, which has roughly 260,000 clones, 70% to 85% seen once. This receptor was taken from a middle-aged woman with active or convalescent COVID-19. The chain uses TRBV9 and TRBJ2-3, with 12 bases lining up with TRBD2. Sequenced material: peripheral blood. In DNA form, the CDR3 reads TGTGCCAGCAGCTCCGGACTAGCGGGGTATACGCAGTATTTT. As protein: CASSSGLAGYTQYF. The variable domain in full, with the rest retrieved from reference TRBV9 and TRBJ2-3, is DSGVTQTPKHLITATGQRVTLRCSPRSGDLSVYWYQQSLDQGLQFLIQYYNGEERAKGNILERFSAQQFPDLHSELNLSSLELGDSALYFCASSSGLAGYTQYFGPGTRLTVL.